These 18 T cell receptor beta chains originate from one sample sequenced in a study of blood T cell repertoires in COVID-19. Sequencing was performed with immunoSEQ multiplex PCR; in TCRdb, only in-frame clones are kept and a portion is missing. The sample has 310,000 or so clones; around four fifths are singletons. The sequenced sample consisted of peripheral blood. The receptor source for this set is a woman aged 45-60 years with acute or convalescent COVID-19.

The chain has TRBV27 and TRBJ2-5, with 9 bases lining up with TRBD2. Per germline, CDR1 MNHEY and CDR2 SMNVEV (reference sequence). The CDR3 loop spans 15 amino acids. V was pared by 8 bases and J by 2 bases, with 9 bases of the junction left unmatched. DNA for the CDR3: TGTGCCAGCTCAAAAAGCGGGGGGCCTCAAGAGACCCAGTACTTC. This gives the protein CASSKSGGPQETQYF.

The rearrangement joins TRBV27 to TRBJ1-1; D ambiguous. V was cut by 5 bases and J by 0 bases, with 10 bases left in between. The CDR3 runs 14 residues. Germline V gene data show CDR1 as MNHEY and CDR2 as SMNVEV (reference sequence). CDR3 DNA sequence: TGTGCCAGCAGTCCCCCAGGAATGAACACTGAAGCTTTCTTT. Translated: CASSPPGMNTEAFF.

The J gene is TRBJ1-1, the V gene TRBV7-2; D may be TRBD1 (6 bases). CDR3 size: 14 residues. V lost 5 bases to trimming and J lost 4 bases, with 14 bases between them. CDR1 and CDR2 (germline): SGHTA, FQGNSA. CDR3 in DNA: TGTGCCAGCAGCCCATCGGGGGGGGCCACTGAAGCTTTCTTT. The encoded protein is CASSPSGGATEAFF.

The rearrangement uses TRBV7-3 and TRBJ1-1; the match to TRBD1 covers 10 bases. V gave up 5 bases and J gave up 6 bases; unmatched junction bases: 9. In germline, CDR1 is SGHTA, CDR2 FQGTGA. The CDR3 length is 15 residues. Here the CDR3 DNA reads TGTGCCAGCAGCGCAACCCGGGACAGGGGTGCTGAAGCTTTCTTT. Amino acids: CASSATRDRGAEAFF.

This clone has more than one count but fewer than ten. The chain couples TRBV5-5 to TRBJ2-1, with TRBD1 matching over 9 bases. From germline, CDR1 is SGHKS and CDR2 YYEKEE (reference sequence). J lost 3 bases, V lost 1 base, and 2 bases had no gene match. There are 15 residues in the CDR3. The CDR3 sequence is CASSLLGQGYNEQFF. For the CDR3, the DNA is TGTGCCAGCAGCTTGCTGGGACAGGGCTACAATGAGCAGTTCTTC.

The CDR3 DNA reads TGTGCCAGCAGCATGGGACAGCCGAACACCGGGGAGCTGTTTTTT. It translates to CASSMGQPNTGELFF. The chain has TRBV5-5 and TRBJ2-2; 7 bases match TRBD1. The CDR3 is 15 amino acids. Per the germline V gene, CDR1 is SGHKS and CDR2 is YYEKEE (reference sequence). J gave up 0 bases and V 4 bases, and 3 bases lay outside the gene matches.

The chain joins TRBV6-5 to TRBJ1-1; no firm D call. V was pared by 2 bases and J by 0 bases, with 4 bases between. CDR1 is MNHEY and CDR2 is SVGAGI in the germline V gene. CDR3 length: 13 amino acids. CDR3 region: CASSYEVNTEAFF. In nucleotides, the CDR3 is TGTGCCAGCAGTTACGAGGTGAACACTGAAGCTTTCTTT.

The chain uses TRBV24-1 and TRBJ1-3, with D maybe TRBD1 (5 bases). Trimming stripped 4 bases from V and 0 bases from J, with 9 bases between. CDR1 and CDR2 (germline): KGHDR, SFDVKD. This CDR3 region has 15 residues. The CDR3 bases are TGTGCCACCAGTGACTCTGACAGCTCTGGAAACACCATATATTTT. Translating it yields CATSDSDSSGNTIYF.

The genes are TRBV21-1 and TRBJ2-7; no DNA check was done on the table's D call, TRBD1. TRBV21-1 is termed a pseudogene. The CDR3 extends over 14 amino acids. The DNA of the CDR3 is TGTGCCAGCAGCAAAGCGGAGACAGAATACGAGCAGTACGTC. Protein product: CASSKAETEYEQYV.

The V and J genes are TRBV10-3 and TRBJ1-1; the D gene is possibly TRBD1 (5 bases). V shed 0 bases and J shed 0 bases, with 8 bases lying between them. This CDR3 comprises 15 residues. In germline, CDR1 is ENHRY, CDR2 SYGVKD. The CDR3 DNA sequence: TGTGCCATCAGTGAGTCAGGGGATATGAACACTGAAGCTTTCTTT. Its protein product is CAISESGDMNTEAFF.

This clone has more than one count but fewer than ten. This chain connects TRBV4-1 to TRBJ1-2; 7 bases are a match to TRBD1. J gave up 5 bases and V 1 base, and 7 bases lay outside the gene matches. From germline, CDR1 is MGHRA and CDR2 YSYEKL. The CDR3 covers 15 residues. The CDR3 loop is CASSQVGGQRYGYTF. CDR3 coding DNA: TGCGCCAGCAGCCAAGTAGGGGGACAGCGTTATGGCTACACCTTC.

This rearrangement joins TRBV18 to TRBJ1-2, with 8 bases that match TRBD1. With 3 bases clipped from V and 6 bases from J, the junction kept 6 bases outside the gene matches. Germline V lookup: CDR1 KGHSH, CDR2 LQKENI. The CDR3 sequence is 14 residues long. CDR3 region: CASSPFRGRDGYTF. In DNA, the CDR3 is TGTGCCAGCTCACCGTTCAGGGGGCGAGATGGCTACACCTTC.

For the CDR3, the DNA is TGTGCCAGCAGTTTTCAGGAAGTCGATACGCAGTATTTT. It encodes CASSFQEVDTQYF. The J gene is TRBJ2-3, the V gene TRBV27; D gene uncertain. V was pared by 3 bases and J by 6 bases, with 10 bases between. The germline CDR1 and CDR2 sequences are MNHEY and SMNVEV (reference sequence). CDR3 length equals 13 residues.

The V and J genes are TRBV29-1 and TRBJ1-1; D gene ambiguous. Trimming took 3 bases from V and 4 from J, leaving 15 bases between them. This CDR3 comprises 14 residues. Germline CDR1 and CDR2: SQVTM and ANQGSEA. The CDR3: CSVEETPRSTEAFF. Here the CDR3 DNA reads TGCAGCGTTGAGGAGACTCCCCGGAGCACTGAAGCTTTCTTT.

The chain recombines TRBV2 with TRBJ2-1, with TRBD2 as a possible D gene (5 bases). Germline CDR1 SNHLY, CDR2 FYNNEI. The CDR3 has 13 amino acids. The germline V and J ends were trimmed by 2 bases and 10 bases, with 12 bases remaining between them. CDR3 protein: CASSEFRGKEQFF. The CDR3 nucleotides read TGTGCCAGCAGTGAATTTAGAGGGAAGGAGCAGTTCTTC. The full variable domain, in which reference TRBV2 and TRBJ2-1 provide the parts outside the CDR3, is EPEVTQTPSHQVTQMGQEVILRCVPISNHLYFYWYRQILGQKVEFLVSFYNNEISEKSEIFDDQFSVERPDGSNFTLKIRSTKLEDSAMYFCASSEFRGKEQFFGPGTRLTVL.

V gene TRBV3-1 (or the pseudogene TRBV3-2) combines with J gene TRBJ2-5; D is possibly TRBD2 (6 bases). V was cut by 4 bases and J by 0 bases, with 12 bases left in between. CDR3 size: 15 residues. Germline CDR1 is LGHDT and CDR2 is YNNKEL (reference sequence). The CDR3 loop reads CASSPVSGYQETQYF. The CDR3 nucleotides read TGTGCCAGCAGCCCAGTCAGCGGGTACCAAGAGACCCAGTACTTC.

For the CDR3, the DNA is TGTGCCAGCAGCCAAGAGTATGCAGGAGGCTATGGCTACACCTTC. Translation gives CASSQEYAGGYGYTF. The chain recombines TRBV14 with TRBJ1-2; no clear D gene. Germline V gene sequence: CDR1 SGHDN, CDR2 FVKESK. CDR3 length: 15 amino acids. The V end was cut by 0 bases, the J end by 4 bases, with 12 bases between.

This clone was counted once. The chain has TRBV5-1 and TRBJ1-2; no clear D. This CDR3 comprises 13 residues. Deletions cut 6 bases from V and 4 bases from J, with 13 bases between. CDR1 and CDR2 from the germline V gene are SGHRS and YFSETQ. The CDR3 DNA is TGCGCCAGCACTAAAGATAGTGTCTATGGCTACACCTTC. Its protein product is CASTKDSVYGYTF.